This paragraph reports one T cell receptor beta chain. The antigen remains undetermined. The entry originates in a study of shared clonotypes between healthy human individuals. Study details: Three plates were used per donor for CD4 naive, three for CD4 memory, two for CD8 naive and one for CD8 memory.

Naive CD8 cells lacked CD45RO, underwent positive selection for CCR7 and left out terminally differentiated effector memory CD45RA+ cells. This CDR3 spans 13 amino acids. Germline CDR1 reads MDHEN; CDR2 reads SYDVKM. V was clipped by 5 bases and J by 6 bases; unmatched bases: 5. Findings of the study overall: Larger richness was generally estimated for naive than memory subsets.

Assay execution took place at the deep level. Generated by immunoSEQ multiplex PCR, the TCRdb table keeps only in-frame clones and is missing some. The sample lists more than 2 million clones; about 94% were seen once. This receptor was identified in a man between 18 and 35 years old in good health. V and J are TRBV28 and TRBJ2-7; 9 bases are shared with TRBD1. The sample comprised naive CD8+ T cells sorted from blood. DNA for the CDR3: TGTGCCAGCAGTACCGGGACAGGGTTCGAGCAGTACTTC. Protein: CASSTGTGFEQYF.